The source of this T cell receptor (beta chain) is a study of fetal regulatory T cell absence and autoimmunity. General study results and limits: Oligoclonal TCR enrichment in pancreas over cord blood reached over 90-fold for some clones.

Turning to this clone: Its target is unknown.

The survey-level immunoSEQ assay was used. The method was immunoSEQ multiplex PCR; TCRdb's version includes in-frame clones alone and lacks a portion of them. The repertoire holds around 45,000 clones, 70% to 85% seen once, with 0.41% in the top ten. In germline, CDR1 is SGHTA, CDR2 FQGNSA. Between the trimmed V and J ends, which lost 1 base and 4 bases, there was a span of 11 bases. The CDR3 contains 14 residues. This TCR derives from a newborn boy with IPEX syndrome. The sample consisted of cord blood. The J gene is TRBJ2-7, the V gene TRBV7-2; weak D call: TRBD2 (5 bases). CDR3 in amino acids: CASSLGTSFYEQYF. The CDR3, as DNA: TGTGCCAGCAGCTTAGGGACTTCTTTTTACGAGCAGTACTTC.